These 22 T cell receptor beta chains came from one sample sequenced in a study of T cells after yellow fever vaccination. TCRdb passed the 5' RACE reads through MiXCR, listing each CDR3 protein once. The table includes about 400,000 distinct CDR3 sequences, 11% detected once. Sequencing was performed on PBMCs, taken on the day of the first yellow fever vaccination. The receptor source for this set is a man aged 18 to 30 who received the YFV17D yellow fever vaccine.

This clonotype showed up many times. The CDR3 nucleotides read TGCAGTGCTAATAGTGGCTCCTACAATGAGCAGTTCTTC. It codes for CSANSGSYNEQFF. V and J are TRBV20-1 and TRBJ2-1; no clear D. V was shortened by 4 bases and J by 0 bases, with 7 bases between the two germline ends. The germline V gene has CDR1 DFQATT and CDR2 SNEGSKA (reference sequence). This CDR3 contains 13 residues.

This clonotype was counted only a few times. This may be a read error: a much more frequent sequence differs by one nucleotide. This chain connects TRBV7-2 to TRBJ1-1; unclear D gene. The CDR3 sequence is 11 residues long. The V gene lost 5 bases and the J gene lost 3 bases, with 4 bases spanning the gap. Germline CDR1 is SGHTA and CDR2 is FQGNSA. CDR3 amino acids: CASSAYTEAFF. The CDR3 coding sequence is TGTGCCAGCAGCGCTTACACTGAAGCTTTCTTT.

This clonotype was counted a few times. V and J are TRBV7-6 and TRBJ2-5, with no clear D. CDR1 and CDR2 (germline): SGHVS, FNYEAQ. Trimming stripped 2 bases from V and 4 bases from J, with 14 bases between. The CDR3 runs 15 residues. In nucleotides, the CDR3 is TGTGCCAGCAGCTTATTCATAGGAGCTTTAGAGACCCAGTACTTC. It translates to CASSLFIGALETQYF.

This clonotype was picked up a small number of times. The V call is TRBV4-2, the J call TRBJ2-5, with a tentative D call TRBD2 (6 bases). The CDR3 spans 16 residues. V lost 7 bases and J lost 1, with 19 bases in between. From germline, CDR1 is LGHNA and CDR2 YNFKEQ. CDR3 residues: CASTRGRNVGQETQYF. The CDR3 nucleotides are TGTGCCAGCACCCGAGGGAGGAACGTCGGCCAAGAGACCCAGTACTTC.

The chain combines TRBV18 with TRBJ2-5; 10 bases fit TRBD1. The ends lost 5 bases at V and 1 base at J; junction bases unmatched: 4. The length of the CDR3 is 15 residues. Germline CDR1 KGHSH, CDR2 LQKENI. Here the CDR3 DNA reads TGTGCCAGCTCAAGCCGGGACAGGGGCCAAGAGACCCAGTACTTC. Its protein product is CASSSRDRGQETQYF.

V gene TRBV7-2 combines with J gene TRBJ2-3; D perhaps matches TRBD1 (6 bases). The CDR3 length is 16 residues. Trimming stripped 6 bases from V and 4 bases from J, with 20 bases between. Germline V gives CDR1 SGHTA, CDR2 FQGNSA. The CDR3 protein is CASRGRWGLESDTQYF. The CDR3 DNA is TGTGCCAGCAGGGGGCGCTGGGGGCTGGAGTCAGATACGCAGTATTTT.

The CDR3 nucleotides are TGTGCCAGCAGCCCCGAAGGGGACACCATATATTTT. As protein: CASSPEGDTIYF. This chain connects TRBV3-1 to TRBJ1-3, with D possibly being TRBD1 (5 bases). The CDR3 runs 12 residues. Trimming cost V 4 bases and J 8 bases, with 9 bases left between them. Germline V CDR1 and CDR2: LGHDT, YNNKEL (reference sequence).

In this sample, this clonotype turned up a few times. The chain has TRBV18 and TRBJ2-2; D remains ambiguous. Germline values: CDR1 KGHSH, CDR2 LQKENI. The V end was cut by 0 bases, the J end by 4 bases, with 12 bases between. The CDR3 is 16 amino acids. CDR3 DNA: TGTGCCAGCTCACCACCGACGGGCGCCGGCACCGGGGAGCTGTTTTTT. It codes for CASSPPTGAGTGELFF.

In its sample, this clonotype was seen a few times. The chain couples TRBV9 to TRBJ1-1; no reliable D call. Between the trimmed V and J ends, which lost 3 bases and 6 bases, there was a span of 15 bases. This CDR3 has 14 amino acids. Germline values: CDR1 SGDLS, CDR2 YYNGEE. For the CDR3, the DNA is TGTGCCAGCAGCGGAAGTGGAGGAGCGGCTGAAGCTTTCTTT. Protein sequence: CASSGSGGAAEAFF.

The gene calls are TRBV7-8 and TRBJ2-5, with 8 bases fitting TRBD1. CDR1 is SGHVS, CDR2 FQNEAQ, per germline. CDR3 length: 16 amino acids. Trimming removed 1 base from V and 2 bases from J; junction bases left unmatched: 6. The CDR3 reads CASSLEGRGLQETQYF. CDR3 in DNA: TGTGCCAGCAGCTTAGAGGGCAGGGGGCTTCAAGAGACCCAGTACTTC.

This clonotype has a handful of counts. The chain carries TRBV12-3 or TRBV12-4 and TRBJ1-1; no definite D call. V dropped 5 bases and J dropped 1 base, with 11 bases sitting between them. The CDR3 has 14 amino acids. The CDR3 reads CASSDQVTNTEAFF. CDR3 DNA sequence: TGTGCCAGCAGTGACCAGGTGACGAACACTGAAGCTTTCTTT.

In this sample, this clonotype turned up many times. The chain employs TRBV12-3 or TRBV12-4 and TRBJ2-7, with D tentatively TRBD1 (5 bases). Trimming left V 3 bases short and J 3 bases short, with 12 bases between. CDR3 length: 14 amino acids. The CDR3 DNA reads as TGTGCCAGCAGTTTGTCAGGGTACGGCTACGAGCAGTACGTC. Its translation: CASSLSGYGYEQYV.

This chain connects TRBV20-1 to TRBJ2-2; D not certain. Trimming pared 1 base from V and 4 bases from J, leaving 4 bases between. The CDR3 extends over 12 amino acids. Germline V gene data show CDR1 as DFQATT and CDR2 as SNEGSKA (reference sequence). The CDR3 DNA reads as TGCAGTGCTAGAGTAGTCACCGGGGAGCTGTTTTTT. Encoded protein: CSARVVTGELFF.

In its sample, this clonotype was seen a few times. The chain employs TRBV12-3 or TRBV12-4 and TRBJ2-3; the match to TRBD2 covers 11 bases. This CDR3 is 15 amino acids long. Trimming at V came to 6 bases and at J to 8 bases, leaving 10 bases not matched to a gene. The CDR3 DNA is TGTGCCAGCAGCCCCGTAGCGGGGGGGCCGTTTACGCAGTATTTT. Its translation: CASSPVAGGPFTQYF.

This clonotype was counted a few times. The chain combines TRBV7-9 with TRBJ2-6; D is unresolved. The CDR3 extends over 14 amino acids. Per the germline V gene, CDR1 is SEHNR and CDR2 is FQNEAQ (reference sequence). V lost 4 bases and J lost 3, with 7 bases in between. Written as DNA, the CDR3 is TGTGCCAGCAGCTCTCACGGTGGGGCCAACGTCCTGACTTTC. Translating it yields CASSSHGGANVLTF. The entire variable domain, with the rest obtained from reference TRBV7-9 and TRBJ2-6, is as follows: DTGVSQNPRHKITKRGQNVTFRCDPISEHNRLYWYRQTLGQGPEFLTYFQNEAQLEKSRLLSDRFSAERPKGSFSTLEIQRTEQGDSAMYLCASSSHGGANVLTFGAGSRLTVL.

CDR3 region: CASSWGAAATADTQYF. In DNA form, the CDR3 reads TGCGCCAGCAGCTGGGGGGCGGCAGCTACGGCAGATACGCAGTATTTT. The chain employs TRBV5-1 and TRBJ2-3; D possibly uses TRBD1 or TRBD2 (6 bases each). The CDR3 has 16 residues. The germline V gene encodes CDR1 SGHRS and CDR2 YFSETQ. V was cut by 3 bases and J by 4 bases, with 18 bases left in between.

The genes are TRBV3-1 and TRBJ2-1; unclear D gene. V was clipped by 1 base and J by 4 bases, with 11 bases between them. The CDR3 spans 15 residues. Germline lookup yields CDR1 LGHDT and CDR2 YNNKEL (reference sequence). The CDR3 DNA is TGTGCCAGCAGCCAAGGCCGAGGCGTTTACAATGAGCAGTTCTTC. It specifies CASSQGRGVYNEQFF.

The rearrangement uses TRBV9 and TRBJ2-4; D might be TRBD1 or TRBD2, each matching 5 bases. V lost 4 bases, J lost 7 bases, and 18 bases lay in between. The germline CDR1 and CDR2 sequences are SGDLS and YYNGEE. This CDR3 has 15 amino acids. The DNA for the CDR3 is TGTGCCAGCAGCCTCTTCGGGACCGTGACTAACATTCAGTACTTC. Translated, it gives CASSLFGTVTNIQYF.

V is TRBV6-1 and J is TRBJ2-7; TRBD1 is a possible D gene (5 bases). The V gene's germline CDR1 is MNHNS and CDR2 SASEGT. This CDR3 region has 14 residues. V lost 6 bases and J 3 bases, leaving 15 bases between the germline ends. CDR3 bases: TGTGCCAGCAGCCGCCCCCCAGGGCACTACGAGCAGTACTTC. This gives the protein CASSRPPGHYEQYF.

This chain uses TRBV2 with TRBJ1-1; D is possibly TRBD1 (5 bases). The CDR3 is 10 amino acids. The V and J ends lost 6 bases and 6 bases respectively, with 5 bases between them. Germline V CDR1 and CDR2: SNHLY, FYNNEI. DNA of the CDR3: TGTGCCAGCAGGGGGGCTGAAGCTTTCTTT. Its protein is CASRGAEAFF. Variable domain in full (rest from reference TRBV2 and TRBJ1-1): EPEVTQTPSHQVTQMGQEVILRCVPISNHLYFYWYRQILGQKVEFLVSFYNNEISEKSEIFDDQFSVERPDGSNFTLKIRSTKLEDSAMYFCASRGAEAFFGQGTRLTVV.

This chain joins TRBV4-2 and TRBJ2-5, with D perhaps TRBD2 (6 bases). V lost 0 bases and J 2 bases, leaving 7 bases between the germline ends. This CDR3 is 14 amino acids long. Germline assignment: CDR1 LGHNA and CDR2 YNFKEQ. As DNA, the CDR3 is TGTGCCAGCAGCCAAGAGGCGGGACAAGAGACCCAGTACTTC. Translated, it gives CASSQEAGQETQYF.

This clonotype was seen a few times. V and J are TRBV7-9 and TRBJ2-5, with 11 positions matching TRBD2. The CDR3 sequence is 16 residues long. Germline CDR1 reads SEHNR; CDR2 reads FQNEAQ (reference sequence). The trim removed 3 bases at V and 2 bases at J, leaving 5 bases unmatched. The CDR3 DNA reads TGTGCCAGCAGCTTTACTAGCGGGGGCCTACAAGAGACCCAGTACTTC. Protein: CASSFTSGGLQETQYF.